The 20 T cell receptor beta chains below come from one sample, sequenced in a study of blood T cell repertoires in COVID-19. Clones were read by immunoSEQ multiplex PCR, and TCRdb kept only the in-frame ones, dropping some. The sample has over 200,000 clones; 80% to 95% are singletons. The sequencing input was peripheral blood. These TCRs come from a man between 60 and 75 years old with COVID-19, enrolled during active disease.

CDR3 sequence: CASSTTGQPQHF. As DNA, the CDR3 is TGTGCCAGTAGTACGACAGGTCAGCCCCAGCATTTT. The chain uses TRBV19 and TRBJ1-5; D may be TRBD1 (6 bases). Between the trimmed V and J ends, which lost 4 bases and 6 bases, there was a span of 7 bases. This CDR3 region has 12 residues. Germline loops: CDR1 LNHDA, CDR2 SQIVND (reference sequence).

The chain couples TRBV7-2 to TRBJ2-7, with TRBD1 identical over 7 bases. CDR3 size: 14 residues. Trimming removed 5 bases from V and 0 bases from J; junction bases left unmatched: 4. Germline V gene sequence: CDR1 SGHTA, CDR2 FQGNSA. CDR3 region: CASSPQGTSYEQYF. Here the CDR3 DNA reads TGTGCCAGCAGCCCACAGGGGACCTCCTACGAGCAGTACTTC. The whole variable domain, remainder taken from reference TRBV7-2 and TRBJ2-7, is GAGVSQSPSNKVTEKGKDVELRCDPISGHTALYWYRQSLGQGLEFLIYFQGNSAPDKSGLPSDRFSAERTGGSVSTLTIQRTQQEDSAVYLCASSPQGTSYEQYFGPGTRLTVT.

This chain connects TRBV5-4 to TRBJ2-1; 9 bases are shared with TRBD1. Germline V CDR1 and CDR2: SGHNT, YYREEE (reference sequence). J gave up 7 bases and V 0 bases, and 14 bases lay outside the gene matches. This CDR3 is built from 18 residues. The CDR3 region is CASSLGGPVTGGYNEQFF. Written as DNA, the CDR3 is TGTGCCAGCAGCTTGGGAGGGCCTGTGACAGGGGGTTATAATGAGCAGTTCTTC.

V and J are TRBV28 and TRBJ1-1, with TRBD1 matching 10 bases. The CDR3 covers 15 residues. Germline CDR1 reads MDHEN; CDR2 reads SYDVKM. V trimming: 9 bases; J trimming: 1 base; junction bases outside the gene matches: 8. The CDR3 sequence is CASGQGGTANTEAFF. The CDR3 DNA follows: TGTGCCAGTGGACAGGGGGGAACGGCGAACACTGAAGCTTTCTTT.

The chain has TRBV24-1 and TRBJ2-2; D is unclear. The CDR3 has 15 residues. V gave up 3 bases and J gave up 1 base, with 8 bases separating them. Germline CDR1 KGHDR, CDR2 SFDVKD. The CDR3 loop reads CATSDALGNTGELFF. The CDR3 DNA sequence: TGTGCCACCAGTGATGCCCTCGGGAACACCGGGGAGCTGTTTTTT.

The V call is TRBV5-1, the J call TRBJ2-3, with 9 positions matching TRBD1. Germline V gene lookup returns CDR1 SGHRS and CDR2 YFSETQ. Trimming cost V 4 bases and J 5 bases; bases outside gene matches: 11. The CDR3 length is 16 residues. The CDR3 nucleotides are TGCGCCAGCAGCACCGGGACAGGGAGGGCCTTAGATACGCAGTATTTT. Its protein is CASSTGTGRALDTQYF.

The chain combines TRBV18 with TRBJ2-7; a weak D match, TRBD2 (6 bases). Looked up from germline, CDR1 is KGHSH and CDR2 is LQKENI. There are 13 residues in the CDR3. V lost 6 bases and J 3 bases, leaving 12 bases between the germline ends. CDR3 sequence: CASSVADNYEQYF. CDR3 DNA sequence: TGTGCCAGCTCCGTAGCGGACAACTACGAGCAGTACTTC.

This clone was recorded only once. The chain uses TRBV7-9 and TRBJ1-6; D may be TRBD1 (6 bases). The CDR3 is made up of 15 amino acids. V was shortened by 3 bases and J by 8 bases, with 14 bases between the two germline ends. Germline V gene sequence: CDR1 SEHNR, CDR2 FQNEAQ (reference sequence). The CDR3 is CASSFWAGVDSPLHF. Written as DNA, the CDR3 is TGTGCCAGCAGCTTCTGGGCAGGGGTTGATTCACCCCTCCACTTT.

The J gene is TRBJ1-4, the V gene TRBV21-1; the D call in the table, TRBD1, was not verified against the DNA. TRBV21-1 is described as a pseudogene. This CDR3 comprises 16 residues. The CDR3, as DNA: TGTGCCAGCAGCAAAGGGCACCAGGGTTCTCGCGAAAAACTGTTTTTT. Its protein is CASSKGHQGSREKLFF.

This sequence joins TRBV4-1 and TRBJ1-5; tentatively, D is TRBD1 (6 bases). Germline V CDR1 and CDR2: MGHRA, YSYEKL. CDR3 size: 16 residues. Trimming removed 2 bases from V and 3 bases from J, with 14 bases in between. The CDR3 region has the DNA TGCGCCAGCAGCCAAAAGGGGGGGGCTGCCAATCAGCCCCAGCATTTT. It yields the protein CASSQKGGAANQPQHF.

This rearrangement joins TRBV2 to TRBJ1-2; TRBD1 is a possible D gene (5 bases). The length of the CDR3 is 12 residues. Germline CDR1 and CDR2: SNHLY and FYNNEI. Between the trimmed V and J ends, which lost 3 bases and 8 bases, there was a span of 10 bases. As DNA, the CDR3 is TGTGCCAGCAGTGACGACAGTAGGGGCTACACCTTC. This translates into CASSDDSRGYTF.

The rearrangement links TRBV7-2 to TRBJ1-5; D is ambiguous. CDR3 length: 12 amino acids. Germline V lookup: CDR1 SGHTA, CDR2 FQGNSA. The ends were cut back, 5 bases at V and 3 bases at J, with 5 bases in the middle. The CDR3 region has the DNA TGTGCCAGCAGCACATACAATCAGCCCCAGCATTTT. It is translated as CASSTYNQPQHF. The full variable domain, completed using reference TRBV7-2 and TRBJ1-5, is GAGVSQSPSNKVTEKGKDVELRCDPISGHTALYWYRQSLGQGLEFLIYFQGNSAPDKSGLPSDRFSAERTGGSVSTLTIQRTQQEDSAVYLCASSTYNQPQHFGDGTRLSIL.

The chain joins TRBV30 to TRBJ1-1; D is unresolved. The CDR3 is 12 residues long. Trimming removed 0 bases from V and 4 bases from J, with 6 bases in between. Germline values: CDR1 GTSNPN, CDR2 SVGIG (reference sequence). CDR3 protein: CAWSVALTEAFF. The CDR3 DNA reads as TGTGCCTGGAGTGTAGCTCTCACTGAAGCTTTCTTT.

V usage is TRBV10-3 and J usage is TRBJ2-4; unclear D gene. Germline CDR1 is ENHRY and CDR2 is SYGVKD. The CDR3 has 13 amino acids. V shed 0 bases and J shed 8 bases, with 8 bases lying between them. The CDR3 here is CAISESETHIQYF. The CDR3 DNA reads as TGTGCCATCAGTGAGTCTGAGACACACATTCAGTACTTC.

CDR3 in amino acids: CASSPLGIEQYF. CDR3 in DNA: TGTGCCAGCAGCCCCCTGGGCATCGAGCAGTACTTC. The chain recombines TRBV21-1 with TRBJ2-7; the table's D call of TRBD1 was not tested on the DNA. TRBV21-1 is a recognized pseudogene. The CDR3 is made up of 12 amino acids.

This sequence joins TRBV28 and TRBJ2-3; weak D call: TRBD2 (5 bases). CDR3 length: 13 residues. The V gene's germline CDR1 is MDHEN and CDR2 SYDVKM. V shed 5 bases and J shed 3 bases, with 9 bases lying between them. CDR3 DNA: TGTGCCAGCAGTCCCCCGGGAACAGATACGCAGTATTTT. As protein: CASSPPGTDTQYF.

This clone showed up just once. The J gene is TRBJ1-2, the V gene TRBV29-1; no reliable D call. Germline CDR1 and CDR2: SQVTM and ANQGSEA. V was trimmed by 4 bases and J by 5 bases, leaving 8 bases between them. The CDR3 consists of 11 residues. In DNA form, the CDR3 reads TGCAGCGTTGCGGGTGGATATGGCTACACCTTC. Translating gives CSVAGGYGYTF.

This sequence joins TRBV7-3 and TRBJ2-5; 10 bases agree with TRBD1. The CDR3 spans 15 residues. The trim removed 5 bases at V and 5 bases at J, leaving 8 bases unmatched. Per the germline V gene, CDR1 is SGHTA and CDR2 is FQGTGA. The DNA for the CDR3 is TGTGCCAGCAGCAAGGGGGACAGGGGAGTTGAGACCCAGTACTTC. Amino acids: CASSKGDRGVETQYF. The full variable domain, rest sourced from reference TRBV7-3 and TRBJ2-5, is GAGVSQTPSNKVTEKGKYVELRCDPISGHTALYWYRQSLGQGPEFLIYFQGTGAADDSGLPNDRFFAVRPEGSVSTLKIQRTERGDSAVYLCASSKGDRGVETQYFGPGTRLLVL.

The chain recombines TRBV20-1 with TRBJ1-5, with a tentative D call TRBD1 (5 bases). V shed 3 bases and J shed 6 bases, with 15 bases lying between them. Per germline, CDR1 DFQATT and CDR2 SNEGSKA (reference sequence). The CDR3 contains 14 residues. DNA for the CDR3: TGCAGTGCTAGTGAGGACAAGGTGGTTCAGCCCCAGCATTTT. This codes for CSASEDKVVQPQHF.

In nucleotides, the CDR3 is TGTGCCAGCAGTTACTCCGGGACAGGGCTTGAAAAACTGTTTTTT. The encoded protein is CASSYSGTGLEKLFF. The genes are TRBV6-6 and TRBJ1-4; TRBD1 agrees at 9 bases. Germline trimming cut 0 bases from V and 7 bases from J; bases unmatched to any gene: 3. The CDR3 covers 15 residues. Germline CDR1 MNHNY, CDR2 SVGAGI (reference sequence).